The 19 T cell receptor beta chains below come from one sample, sequenced in a study of cytomegalovirus exposure and HLA in healthy donors. PCR employed 60 Vbeta and 13 Jbeta primers. Measured with immunoSEQ multiplex PCR; TCRdb has only the in-frame clones, and not every one. Of 150,000 to 200,000 clones in the sample, roughly 13% were seen once. Material for sequencing was PBMCs. All receptors derive from a man aged 50 to 60 in good health and CMV-seropositive.

The chain combines TRBV7-3 with TRBJ2-1, with TRBD1 matching 11 bases. This CDR3 has 17 amino acids. Germline CDR1 SGHTA, CDR2 FQGTGA. Losses at the gene ends were 5 bases for V and 7 bases for J; bases not matched to a gene: 13. The CDR3, as DNA: TGTGCCAGCAGCGTAAGTTCCGGGACAGGGGGAGAAAATGAGCAGTTCTTC. As protein: CASSVSSGTGGENEQFF. Drawing the rest from reference TRBV7-3 and TRBJ2-1, the complete variable domain is GAGVSQTPSNKVTEKGKYVELRCDPISGHTALYWYRQSLGQGPEFLIYFQGTGAADDSGLPNDRFFAVRPEGSVSTLKIQRTERGDSAVYLCASSVSSGTGGENEQFFGPGTRLTVL.

The V gene is TRBV19, the J gene TRBJ2-7, with 8 bases matching TRBD1. CDR1 is LNHDA and CDR2 is SQIVND in the germline V gene (reference sequence). With V trimmed by 6 bases and J by 1 base, 5 bases remained unmatched. CDR3 size: 14 residues. The CDR3 spells CASRNDRGSYEQYF. CDR3 nucleotide sequence: TGTGCCAGTAGGAATGACAGGGGTTCCTACGAGCAGTACTTC.

This clone appeared a few times. V gene TRBV5-4 combines with J gene TRBJ2-7, with D possibly being TRBD1 (6 bases). Germline-derived CDR1 and CDR2 are SGHNT and YYREEE (reference sequence). Trimming took off 4 bases at V and 7 bases at J, with 18 bases between the two ends. This CDR3 has 14 amino acids. Here the CDR3 reads CASSAPQGWEEQYF. The CDR3 nucleotides are TGTGCCAGCAGCGCCCCACAGGGTTGGGAAGAGCAGTACTTC.

Comment on this clone: Other nucleotide sequences in the sample specify the same CDR3. The chain recombines TRBV5-1 with TRBJ1-2; D ambiguous. With 0 bases removed from V and 2 bases from J, the gap between germline ends came to 5 bases. The CDR3 is 13 amino acids. Germline values: CDR1 SGHRS, CDR2 YFSETQ. The CDR3 DNA reads as TGCGCCAGCAGCTTGGGGCAGAACTATGGCTACACCTTC. Its translation is CASSLGQNYGYTF.

This clone has only a few counts. The CDR3, as DNA: TGTGCCAGCAGCTTAAGCCCTAGAGGGAGAGAGACCCAGTACTTC. This sequence encodes CASSLSPRGRETQYF. The rearrangement uses TRBV7-9 and TRBJ2-5; tentative D call: TRBD2 (5 bases). The ends were cut back, 2 bases at V and 4 bases at J, with 14 bases in the middle. The CDR3 covers 15 residues. In germline, CDR1 is SEHNR, CDR2 FQNEAQ (reference sequence).

The chain joins TRBV7-2 to TRBJ1-6, with 8 bases lining up with TRBD1. From germline, CDR1 is SGHTA and CDR2 FQGNSA. The V gene end was trimmed by 5 bases and the J gene end by 7 bases; junction bases not matched to a gene: 7. The CDR3 totals 15 residues. The CDR3 nucleotides read TGTGCCAGCAGCCTGGCGACAGGGGAAAATTCACCCCTCCACTTT. Translation gives CASSLATGENSPLHF.

The V call is TRBV13, the J call TRBJ1-2; the match to TRBD1 covers 8 bases. After removal of 4 bases from V and 8 bases from J, the junction contained 6 bases not matched to a gene. This CDR3 is 13 amino acids long. Per germline, CDR1 PRHDT and CDR2 FYEKMQ (reference sequence). CDR3 sequence (DNA): TGTGCCAGCAGCTCCGGCAGGGGGCGAGGCTACACCTTC. Translating gives CASSSGRGRGYTF. The variable domain in full, with the rest retrieved from reference TRBV13 and TRBJ1-2, is AAGVIQSPRHLIKEKRETATLKCYPIPRHDTVYWYQQGPGQDPQFLISFYEKMQSDKGSIPDRFSAQQFSDYHSELNMSSLELGDSALYFCASSSGRGRGYTFGSGTRLTVV.

V and J are TRBV5-1 and TRBJ2-5, with D maybe TRBD2 (6 bases). Germline CDR1 and CDR2: SGHRS and YFSETQ. The CDR3 sequence is 17 residues long. V lost 1 base, J lost 2 bases, and 18 bases lay in between. The CDR3 DNA reads TGCGCCAGCAGCTTGATAGGTGGAGGGCGGGGACAAGAGACCCAGTACTTC. Translating gives CASSLIGGGRGQETQYF.

The J gene is TRBJ2-3, the V gene TRBV4-2; 13 bases agree with TRBD2. This CDR3 is built from 19 residues. Trimming took 1 base from V and 1 from J; bases not matched to a gene: 8. The germline V gene encodes CDR1 LGHNA and CDR2 YNFKEQ. The DNA of the CDR3 is TGTGCCAGCAGCCAAGGCCTCTTAGGACTAGCGGGGGGCACAGATACGCAGTATTTT. It is translated as CASSQGLLGLAGGTDTQYF.

The chain couples TRBV5-4 to TRBJ2-7, with TRBD1 matching over 7 bases. After removal of 3 bases from V and 5 bases from J, the junction contained 11 bases not matched to a gene. Germline-derived CDR1 and CDR2 are SGHNT and YYREEE (reference sequence). The CDR3 consists of 15 residues. The CDR3 here is CASSSGQNTAHEQYF. Here the CDR3 DNA reads TGTGCCAGCAGCTCGGGACAGAATACGGCCCACGAGCAGTACTTC.

There are a few counts of this clone. The CDR3 here is CASSLHQTGGGEQYV. In nucleotides, the CDR3 is TGTGCCAGCAGTTTGCACCAGACAGGGGGCGGCGAGCAGTACGTC. The chain links TRBV28 to TRBJ2-7, with 10 nucleotides matching TRBD1. The trim removed 3 bases at V and 6 bases at J, leaving 8 bases unmatched. This CDR3 is 15 amino acids long. The germline CDR1 and CDR2 sequences are MDHEN and SYDVKM.

CDR3 amino acids: CASSTSVNTEAFF. The CDR3 DNA reads TGTGCCAGTAGTACCTCAGTGAACACTGAAGCTTTCTTT. The rearrangement uses TRBV19 and TRBJ1-1, with D unresolved. Between the trimmed V and J ends, which lost 4 bases and 0 bases, there was a span of 6 bases. The CDR3 is made up of 13 amino acids. Germline loops: CDR1 LNHDA, CDR2 SQIVND (reference sequence).

The chain carries TRBV6-5 and TRBJ2-7; unclear D gene. With 3 bases removed from V and 2 bases from J, the gap between germline ends came to 11 bases. The germline V gene encodes CDR1 MNHEY and CDR2 SVGAGI. CDR3 length: 14 residues. The CDR3 nucleotides are TGTGCCAGCAGTTATTCGGTTAGCCCCTACGAGCAGTACTTC. Translation: CASSYSVSPYEQYF.

As for this clone: The same CDR3 also results from other DNA sequences found in this sample. The gene calls are TRBV19 and TRBJ2-3; TRBD1 matches at 10 bases. Germline CDR1 reads LNHDA; CDR2 reads SQIVND (reference sequence). The CDR3 sequence is 13 residues long. The V segment lost 9 bases and the J segment 3 bases; nucleotides outside the gene matches: 3. The CDR3 region has the DNA TGTGCCAGCCGGGACAGGGGAACAGATACGCAGTATTTT. Translated, it gives CASRDRGTDTQYF.

In its sample, this clone was seen a few times. The rearrangement links TRBV18 to TRBJ1-1, with 9 bases identical to TRBD1. CDR1 and CDR2 from the germline V gene are KGHSH and LQKENI. The CDR3 loop spans 14 amino acids. V shed 4 bases, J shed 7 bases, and the junction held 7 bases outside the gene matches. CDR3 amino acids: CASSLRTGVGEAFF. DNA of the CDR3: TGTGCCAGCTCACTTCGGACAGGGGTGGGTGAAGCTTTCTTT.

This clone was detected only a few times. The chain has TRBV15 and TRBJ1-2; D might be TRBD1 (6 bases). The CDR3 has 14 amino acids. CDR1 and CDR2 from the germline V gene are LNHNV and YYDKDF (reference sequence). V was clipped by 4 bases and J by 3 bases, with 12 bases between them. CDR3 sequence (DNA): TGTGCCACCAGCAAAAGACAGGACTACTATGGCTACACCTTC. It is translated as CATSKRQDYYGYTF. The full variable domain, its missing parts supplied by reference TRBV15 and TRBJ1-2, is DAMVIQNPRYQVTQFGKPVTLSCSQTLNHNVMYWYQQKSSQAPKLLFHYYDKDFNNEADTPDNFQSRRPNTSFCFLDIRSPGLGDTAMYLCATSKRQDYYGYTFGSGTRLTVV.

This chain links TRBV9 with TRBJ1-1, with D possibly being TRBD1 (6 bases). The ends were cut back, 3 bases at V and 7 bases at J, with 10 bases in the middle. Germline CDR1 is SGDLS and CDR2 is YYNGEE. The CDR3 is 12 residues long. CDR3 bases: TGTGCCAGCAGCGAACAGGGCGGTGAAGCTTTCTTT. It is translated as CASSEQGGEAFF.

The rearrangement joins TRBV11-1 to TRBJ1-1, with D maybe TRBD1 (5 bases). CDR1 SGHAT and CDR2 FQDESV come from the germline V gene (reference sequence). V lost 1 base to trimming and J lost 5 bases, with 8 bases between them. The CDR3 consists of 13 residues. In DNA, the CDR3 is TGTGCCAGCAGCTTAGAAGGGGTAACTGAAGCTTTCTTT. As protein: CASSLEGVTEAFF. Full variable domain (rest looked up from reference TRBV11-1 and TRBJ1-1): EAEVAQSPRYKITEKSQAVAFWCDPISGHATLYWYRQILGQGPELLVQFQDESVVDDSQLPKDRFSAERLKGVDSTLKIQPAELGDSAMYLCASSLEGVTEAFFGQGTRLTVV.

The chain combines TRBV6-6 with TRBJ1-1; no definite D call. The CDR3 totals 14 residues. Deletions cut 1 base from V and 0 bases from J, with 6 bases between. CDR1 is MNHNY, CDR2 SVGAGI, per germline (reference sequence). The CDR3 nucleotides read TGTGCCAGCAGTTACTTGACATTGAACACTGAAGCTTTCTTT. Its translation is CASSYLTLNTEAFF.